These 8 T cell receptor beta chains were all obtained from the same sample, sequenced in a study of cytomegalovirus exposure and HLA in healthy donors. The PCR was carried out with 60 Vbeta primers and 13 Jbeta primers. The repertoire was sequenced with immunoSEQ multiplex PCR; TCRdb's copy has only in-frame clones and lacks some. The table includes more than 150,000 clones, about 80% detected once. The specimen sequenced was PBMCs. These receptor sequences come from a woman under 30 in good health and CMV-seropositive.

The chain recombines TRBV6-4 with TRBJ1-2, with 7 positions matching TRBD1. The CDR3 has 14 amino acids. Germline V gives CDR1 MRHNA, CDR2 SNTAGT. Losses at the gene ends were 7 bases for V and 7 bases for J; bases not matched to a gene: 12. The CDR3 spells CASKTTGTAPGYTF. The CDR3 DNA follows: TGTGCCAGCAAAACTACGGGGACAGCACCTGGCTACACCTTC.

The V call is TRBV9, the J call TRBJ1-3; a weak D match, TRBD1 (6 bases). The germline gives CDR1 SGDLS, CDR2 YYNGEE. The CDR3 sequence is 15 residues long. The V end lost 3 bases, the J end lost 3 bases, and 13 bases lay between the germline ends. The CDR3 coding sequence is TGTGCCAGCAGCGCGCAGGGGTTTGGTGGAAACACCATATATTTT. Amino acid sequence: CASSAQGFGGNTIYF.

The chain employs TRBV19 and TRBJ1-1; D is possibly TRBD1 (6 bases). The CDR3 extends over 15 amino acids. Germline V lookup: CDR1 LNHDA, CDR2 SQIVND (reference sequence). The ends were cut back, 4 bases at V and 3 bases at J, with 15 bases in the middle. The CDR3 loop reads CASSSTGWLDTEAFF. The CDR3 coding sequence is TGTGCCAGTAGTAGTACAGGGTGGTTGGACACTGAAGCTTTCTTT.

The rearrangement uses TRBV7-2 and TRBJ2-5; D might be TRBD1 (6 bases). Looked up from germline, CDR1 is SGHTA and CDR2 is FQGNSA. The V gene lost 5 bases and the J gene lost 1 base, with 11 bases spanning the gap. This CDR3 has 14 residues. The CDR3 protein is CASSRQVSQETQYF. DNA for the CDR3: TGTGCCAGCAGCCGACAGGTTTCCCAAGAGACCCAGTACTTC.

The CDR3 protein is CASSLGTGRDTQYF. The CDR3 nucleotides read TGCGCCAGCAGCTTGGGGACAGGGCGGGATACGCAGTATTTT. The chain joins TRBV5-1 to TRBJ2-3, with 8 bases aligning to TRBD1. The J segment lost 6 bases and the V segment lost 0 bases, leaving 3 bases of the junction unmatched. Germline CDR1 SGHRS, CDR2 YFSETQ. CDR3 length: 14 amino acids.

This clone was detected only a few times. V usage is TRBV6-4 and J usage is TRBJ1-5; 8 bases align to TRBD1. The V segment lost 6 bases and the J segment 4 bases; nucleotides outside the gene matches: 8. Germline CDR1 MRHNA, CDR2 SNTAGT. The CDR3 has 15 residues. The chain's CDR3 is CASSLTGQGNQPQHF. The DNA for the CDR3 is TGTGCCAGCAGCCTAACTGGACAGGGAAATCAGCCCCAGCATTTT.

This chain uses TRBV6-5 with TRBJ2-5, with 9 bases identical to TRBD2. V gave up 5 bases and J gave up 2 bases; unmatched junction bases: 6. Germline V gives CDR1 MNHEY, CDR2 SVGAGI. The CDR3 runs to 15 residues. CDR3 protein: CASSPSLAGQETQYF. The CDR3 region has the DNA TGTGCCAGCAGTCCCTCCCTAGCGGGGCAAGAGACCCAGTACTTC.

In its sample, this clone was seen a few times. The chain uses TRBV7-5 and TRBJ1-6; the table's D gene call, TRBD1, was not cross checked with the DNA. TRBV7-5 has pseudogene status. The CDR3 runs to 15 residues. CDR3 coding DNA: TGTGTCAGAAGCTCCTGGACACGCCACAATTCACCCCTCCACTTT. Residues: CVRSSWTRHNSPLHF.